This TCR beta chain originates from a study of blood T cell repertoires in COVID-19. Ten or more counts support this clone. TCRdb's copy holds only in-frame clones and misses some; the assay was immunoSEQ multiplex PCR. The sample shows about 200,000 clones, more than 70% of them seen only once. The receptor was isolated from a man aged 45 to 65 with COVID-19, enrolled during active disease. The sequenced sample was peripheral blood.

As DNA, the CDR3 is TGCGCCAGCAGCCCAACTAGCGGGAGGGATAATGAGCAGTTCTTC. This gives the protein CASSPTSGRDNEQFF. The chain carries TRBV5-1 and TRBJ2-1, with 13 bases matching TRBD2. The CDR3 spans 15 residues. CDR1 is SGHRS, CDR2 YFSETQ, per germline. With 4 bases clipped from V and 7 bases from J, the junction kept 5 bases outside the gene matches.